This T cell receptor (beta chain) derives from a study of multiple sclerosis patients with progressive multifocal leukoencephalopathy. Looked up from germline, CDR1 is SGHTA and CDR2 is FQGNSA. This CDR3 spans 15 amino acids. V dropped 5 bases and J dropped 3 bases, with 14 bases sitting between them. Synthetic inline TR CDR3 controls covering all V-J pairings were spiked into each PCR. Clones were read by immunoSEQ multiplex PCR, and TCRdb kept only the in-frame ones, dropping some. The repertoire holds approximately 27,000 clones, 75% to 90% seen once, with under 15% in the top ten. Time point specified: time of PML onset. This clone was observed once.

The starting material was PBMCs, obtained from a patient treated with natalizumab. The receptor was derived from a woman under 40 with progressive multifocal leukoencephalopathy. The chain employs TRBV7-2 and TRBJ1-5, with D tentatively TRBD1 (6 bases). The CDR3 loop reads CASSLRQVTNQPQHF. The DNA for the CDR3 is TGTGCCAGCAGCCTTAGACAGGTAACCAATCAGCCCCAGCATTTT.